The rows below give T cell receptor beta chains drawn from one sample of a study of OX40 agonist ivuxolimab in advanced cancers. Clones were sequenced by immunoSEQ multiplex PCR, and TCRdb holds only the in-frame ones, with some missing. The sample records about 100,000 clones, about nine tenths being singletons. This sample comprised CD4+ or CD8+ T cells sorted from blood, obtained in a trial of the OX40 agonist ivuxolimab. The receptor set was obtained from an adult with an advanced solid tumor such as melanoma, head and neck, liver or kidney cancer. Both conserved end residues are part of each CDR3. A D gene is named only where the DNA matches it firmly. The size of a clone is reported for some rows only, either as once, few or many, or as a class for expanded clones.

d_gene: TRBD2
j_gene: TRBJ2-1
v_gene: TRBV7-3
abundance: .
CDR3aa: CASSASSGRSAEQFF
CDR3nt: TGTGCCAGCAGCGCCTCTAGCGGGAGGTCGGCTGAGCAGTTCTTC

d_gene: .
j_gene: TRBJ2-7
v_gene: TRBV7-9
abundance: .
CDR3aa: CASSLGTGVKGDEQYF
CDR3nt: TGTGCCAGCAGCCTCGGTACGGGCGTAAAAGGCGACGAGCAGTACTTC

d_gene: TRBD1
j_gene: TRBJ1-3
v_gene: TRBV28
abundance: once
CDR3aa: CASSLPTGTGNTIYF
CDR3nt: TGTGCCAGCAGTTTGCCGACAGGGACGGGAAACACCATATATTTT

d_gene: .
j_gene: TRBJ1-5
v_gene: TRBV18
abundance: .
CDR3aa: CASSPPNEGRGQPQHF
CDR3nt: TGTGCCAGCTCACCACCGAACGAGGGGAGGGGACAGCCCCAGCATTTT

d_gene: .
j_gene: TRBJ1-4
v_gene: TRBV7-2
abundance: .
CDR3aa: CASSLGYDEKLFF
CDR3nt: TGTGCCAGCAGCTTGGGGTACGATGAAAAACTGTTTTTT

d_gene: TRBD2
j_gene: TRBJ2-1
v_gene: TRBV4-3
abundance: .
CDR3aa: CASSPGTSREQFF
CDR3nt: TGCGCCAGCAGCCCCGGGACTAGCAGGGAGCAGTTCTTC

d_gene: .
j_gene: TRBJ1-4
v_gene: TRBV29-1
abundance: few
CDR3aa: CSAGREGEKLFF
CDR3nt: TGCAGCGCCGGGCGGGAAGGTGAAAAACTGTTTTTT

d_gene: .
j_gene: TRBJ1-2
v_gene: TRBV6-5
abundance: .
CDR3aa: CASSYSTGVGGYTF
CDR3nt: TGTGCCAGCAGTTACTCAACCGGGGTCGGTGGCTACACCTTC

d_gene: .
j_gene: TRBJ1-4
v_gene: TRBV15
abundance: .
CDR3aa: CATSRGGSGEKLFF
CDR3nt: TGTGCCACCAGCAGAGGAGGTAGCGGTGAAAAACTGTTTTTT

d_gene: TRBD1
j_gene: TRBJ2-7
v_gene: TRBV7-8
abundance: .
CDR3aa: CASSLIQGGSYEQYF
CDR3nt: TGTGCCAGCAGCTTAATACAGGGGGGTTCCTACGAGCAGTACTTC

d_gene: .
j_gene: TRBJ2-7
v_gene: TRBV10-3
abundance: .
CDR3aa: CAITSGRSSYEQYF
CDR3nt: TGTGCCATCACCTCGGGACGCAGCTCCTACGAGCAGTACTTC

d_gene: TRBD1
j_gene: TRBJ2-7
v_gene: TRBV5-1
abundance: .
CDR3aa: CASSYSRDRAYEQYF
CDR3nt: TGCGCCAGCAGCTATTCCCGGGACAGAGCCTACGAGCAGTACTTC

d_gene: TRBD1
j_gene: TRBJ1-2
v_gene: TRBV7-9
abundance: .
CDR3aa: CASSFRDSYYGYTF
CDR3nt: TGTGCCAGCAGCTTCCGGGACAGCTACTATGGCTACACCTTC

d_gene: .
j_gene: TRBJ2-3
v_gene: TRBV29-1
abundance: .
CDR3aa: CSVELDSNEDTQYF
CDR3nt: TGCAGCGTTGAACTAGACAGTAATGAAGATACGCAGTATTTT

d_gene: TRBD2
j_gene: TRBJ2-2
v_gene: TRBV5-6
abundance: .
CDR3aa: CASRKLAGTGELFF
CDR3nt: TGTGCCAGCAGAAAACTAGCGGGGACCGGGGAGCTGTTTTTT

d_gene: TRBD2
j_gene: TRBJ2-5
v_gene: TRBV29-1
abundance: .
CDR3aa: CSAKLAGGPRETQYF
CDR3nt: TGCAGCGCCAAACTAGCGGGAGGGCCTCGAGAGACCCAGTACTTC

d_gene: TRBD1
j_gene: TRBJ1-5
v_gene: TRBV18
abundance: .
CDR3aa: CASSPTGTEGQPQHF
CDR3nt: TGTGCCAGCTCACCTACCGGGACAGAAGGTCAGCCCCAGCATTTT

d_gene: .
j_gene: TRBJ2-7
v_gene: TRBV23-1
abundance: .
CDR3aa: CASSRTASYEQYF
CDR3nt: TGCGCCAGCAGTCGTACAGCGTCCTACGAGCAGTACTTC